Listed here is a single TCR beta chain. The target antigen is unknown. The sort gate was single viable CD3+CD4+CD8-CD45RO+ cells for memory CD4+ T cells. This record comes from a study of memory CD4+ T cells and cytomegalovirus serostatus. Study summary: This sample comes from healthy Belgian adults, 9 CMV seropositive, roughly 22 seronegative.

The CDR3 spans 12 residues. The authors' processing: After removing out-of-frame reads, over 2 million distinct TCRbeta sequences remained. TCRdb's copy holds only in-frame clones and misses some; the assay was immunoSEQ multiplex PCR. That table furnishes V, J and clone size, whereas the DNA furnished D and trimming. Among about 75,000 clones listed, roughly 78% were seen once. Study-wide findings and caveats: Suggested: most of the CMV-linked TCR signature lies in CD4+ memory cells.

Sequencing used memory CD4+ T cells from blood. This clonotype originated in an adult in good health and CMV-seropositive. V and J are TRBV21-1 and TRBJ2-7; the D call TRBD2 from the table was never checked on the DNA. TRBV21-1 represents a pseudogene. CDR3 in DNA: TGTGCCAGGGATGAGAGGGAATACGAGCAGTACGTC. Translated: CARDEREYEQYV.